This TCR beta chain was sequenced for a study of CD8+ T cells in alopecia areata (dated by TCRdb to about 2018). About the investigation overall: Treated patients were enrolled in an open-label pilot trial of oral tofacitinib at 5 to 10 mg twice daily for moderate-to-severe alopecia areata. Tofacitinib was given for 6 to 18 months, followed by 6 months of follow-up off drug to assess delayed response and recurrence. To study T cell clonal expansion in alopecia areata, the researchers applied high-throughput TCRbeta sequencing to both the C3H/HeJ mouse model and human patients. Human TCRbeta sequencing covered scalp tissue and sorted CD4+ and CD8+ peripheral blood T cells from patchy and totalis/universalis alopecia areata patients and healthy controls. Biopsies were taken from tofacitinib-treated patients at baseline and again at 4 and 24 weeks into treatment, and several of those patients also had a later scalp biopsy. Scalp clonality was compared among normal scalp (n=4), patchy alopecia areata scalp (n=8), and alopecia totalis/universalis scalp (n=8). RNA was obtained with the PAXgene miRNA kit for fixed scalp, the miRNeasy kit for PBMCs, and the RNeasy kit for mouse skin. TCRbeta CDR3 regions were amplified by immunoSEQ multiplex PCR with 35 Vbeta forward and 13 Jbeta reverse primers. Study-wide conclusions, independent of this receptor: Shared TCR sequences between patients were less evident than in mice, which may be partly attributable to HLA diversity in the patient population. Lesional scalp, especially in alopecia totalis/universalis, showed higher clonality and more expanded CD8+ clones than normal scalp, suggesting antigenic drive. Resident alphabeta T cells in normal human skin are also sequenced, complicating scalp TCR repertoire analysis, unlike mouse skin dominated by gammadelta T cells.

Details on this clone: No cognate antigen has been identified for it. One end of the junction varies from germline; a read error may be responsible.

Looking up the germline V gene yields CDR1 SNHLY and CDR2 FYNNEI. Spanning cysteine to phenylalanine, the CDR3 consists of 16 amino acids. Of all the DNA, just the CDR3 is kept, 48 bases in frame from base 1. Library preparation was by the immunoSEQ multiplex PCR assay. RNA was extracted from all samples and reverse transcribed into cDNA, which served as template for TCR sequencing. First-strand cDNA was synthesized with SuperScript III using a 2:1 mix of oligo-dT and random hexamers. A synthetic immune receptor repertoire was used to gauge amplification bias, and whatever bias remained was removed computationally. Concerning the study's data processing: Raw reads were preprocessed to remove errors, and CDR3 was defined by IMGT conventions from the conserved cysteine to phenylalanine. Clonality was computed by normalizing Shannon entropy by log2 of the number of productive unique TCRs and subtracting the result from 1. Whether scalp clones were CD4 or CD8 was inferred by matching scalp TCRbeta sequences against CD4 and CD8 repertoires sorted from blood. As stored in TCRdb, this immuneACCESS dataset retains in-frame rearrangements with V and J assigned. A fraction of the clones does not appear; measured against another copy, unresolved V genes explain less than half of the discrepancy, and the remainder lacks a known reason. The V and J calls and clone size come from that table; D and trimming were worked out from the DNA. The sample contains around 140,000 clones, 51% of them found a single time. 0.95% to 1% of the sample is held by the ten biggest clonotypes.

In light of the paper, this sample's time point label describes: baseline before oral tofacitinib. Lesional scalp punch biopsies and peripheral blood were collected from alopecia areata patients. PBMCs were isolated by density centrifugation and stained for CD3, CD4 and CD8, and CD4+ and CD8+ T cells were sorted on a FACSAria. This receptor was identified in a human donor with alopecia areata. Sequences were derived from CD4+ T cells sorted from blood, sampled at week 0. The sequence is built from TRBV2 and TRBJ2-2; TRBD2 fits 11 bases in the junction. This receptor carries the CDR3 CASREGLAGNTGELFF. The nucleotide sequence is given as TGTGCCAGCAGGGAAGGACTAGCGGGCAACACCGGGGAGCTGTTTTTT.